The clone carrying this T cell receptor beta chain was counted a few times. As yet, its antigen is unknown. The sample belongs to a study of identical twins. General observations from the study: Cord blood beta clonotypes that were abundant carried fewer insertions, and memory repertoires showed no such trend. Conclusions relied on cross-sectional statistical analysis, not following the same donors.

cDNA carried unique molecular identifiers, and a universal primer site was added by template switching. TCRdb itself ran the 5' RACE reads through MiXCR, one entry per CDR3 protein. The sample includes some 320,000 distinct CDR3 sequences, approximately 13% of them seen just once. J lost 2 bases, V lost 5 bases, and 8 bases had no gene match. Germline V lookup: CDR1 DFQATT, CDR2 SNEGSKA (reference sequence). The CDR3 is made up of 14 amino acids. Separately, the same data were catalogued under a study of yellow fever vaccine responses in identical twins. That paper adds: In identical twins, vaccine T cell responses appeared partly shared and partly individual.

This TCR was recovered from a woman aged 18-35 years in good health. Sequenced sample: CD8+ T cells sorted from blood. The V gene is TRBV20-1, the J gene TRBJ2-7, with 8 bases identical to TRBD1. CDR3 sequence (DNA): TGCAGTGCTGTGGACAGGGTCATCACCTACGAGCAGTACTTC. Translation gives CSAVDRVITYEQYF.